The 6 T cell receptor beta chains given below trace back to one sample, sequenced in a study of OX40 agonist ivuxolimab in advanced cancers. The table came from immunoSEQ multiplex PCR; TCRdb's copy has only in-frame clones and leaves some out. The sample holds 58,000 or so clones, 89% seen once. Sample: CD4+ or CD8+ T cells sorted from blood, taken in a trial of the OX40 agonist ivuxolimab. The receptors shown here come from an adult with an advanced solid tumor such as melanoma, head and neck, liver or kidney cancer.

V gene TRBV27 combines with J gene TRBJ2-3, with D possibly matching TRBD1 (6 bases). This CDR3 has 13 amino acids. CDR1 is MNHEY and CDR2 is SMNVEV in the germline V gene (reference sequence). V gave up 6 bases and J gave up 4 bases, with 11 bases separating them. CDR3 residues: CASRTGPPDTQYF. CDR3 nucleotide sequence: TGTGCCAGCAGGACAGGCCCCCCAGATACGCAGTATTTT.

The chain has TRBV5-1 and TRBJ2-7; D is perhaps TRBD2 (5 bases). V was trimmed by 3 bases and J by 0 bases, leaving 10 bases between them. The CDR3 runs to 14 residues. Germline CDR1 reads SGHRS; CDR2 reads YFSETQ. CDR3 loop: CASSWVGSSYEQYF. For the CDR3, the DNA is TGCGCCAGCAGCTGGGTTGGGAGCTCCTACGAGCAGTACTTC.

The gene calls are TRBV27 and TRBJ2-7, with TRBD1 matching 9 bases. CDR3 size: 14 residues. Germline CDR1 reads MNHEY; CDR2 reads SMNVEV (reference sequence). Trimming removed 5 bases from V and 3 bases from J; junction bases left unmatched: 5. This CDR3 reads CASSLGQGFYEQYF. CDR3 nucleotides: TGTGCCAGCAGTCTGGGACAGGGATTCTACGAGCAGTACTTC.

The CDR3 nucleotides read TGTGCCAGCAGCTTGGGGTCGGCAGGGGGTTTTTCCTACGAGCAGTACTTC. Protein product: CASSLGSAGGFSYEQYF. The chain employs TRBV5-6 and TRBJ2-7; 7 bases match TRBD1. This CDR3 has 17 residues. Germline assignment: CDR1 SGHDT and CDR2 YYEEEE. J gave up 1 base and V 0 bases, and 10 bases lay outside the gene matches.

The chain combines TRBV5-6 with TRBJ2-1, with D unclear. Germline lookup yields CDR1 SGHDT and CDR2 YYEEEE. The CDR3 length is 14 residues. The V and J ends lost 3 bases and 6 bases respectively, with 13 bases between them. CDR3 in DNA: TGTGCCAGCAGCTCCGGCTATTTGATCAATGAGCAGTTCTTC. Amino acid sequence: CASSSGYLINEQFF.

This rearrangement joins TRBV10-1 to TRBJ2-1, with 8 bases fitting TRBD1. CDR3 length: 17 residues. Germline lookup yields CDR1 WNHNN and CDR2 SYGVQD (reference sequence). V lost 3 bases, J lost 4 bases, and 11 bases stayed unmatched. CDR3 amino acids: CASSDFNTGGKYNEQFF. In DNA, the CDR3 is TGCGCCAGCAGTGACTTCAATACAGGGGGTAAATACAATGAGCAGTTCTTC.